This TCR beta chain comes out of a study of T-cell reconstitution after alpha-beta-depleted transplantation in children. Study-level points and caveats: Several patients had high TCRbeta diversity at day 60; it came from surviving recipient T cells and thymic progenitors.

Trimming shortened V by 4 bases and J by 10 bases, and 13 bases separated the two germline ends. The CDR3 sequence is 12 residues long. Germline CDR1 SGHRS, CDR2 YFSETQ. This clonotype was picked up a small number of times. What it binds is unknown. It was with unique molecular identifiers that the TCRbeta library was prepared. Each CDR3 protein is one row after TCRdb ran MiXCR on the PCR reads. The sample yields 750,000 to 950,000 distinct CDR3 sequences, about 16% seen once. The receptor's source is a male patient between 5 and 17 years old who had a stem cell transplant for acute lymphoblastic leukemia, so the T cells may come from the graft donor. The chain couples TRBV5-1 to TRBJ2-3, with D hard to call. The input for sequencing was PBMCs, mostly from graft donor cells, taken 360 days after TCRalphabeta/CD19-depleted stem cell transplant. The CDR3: CASSHPRESQYF. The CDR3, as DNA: TGCGCCAGCAGCCACCCGAGAGAGTCGCAGTATTTT.